These 30 T cell receptor beta chains were all obtained from the same sample, sequenced in a study of cytomegalovirus exposure and HLA in healthy donors. Researchers ran the PCR with 60 Vbeta and 13 Jbeta primers. This table comes from immunoSEQ multiplex PCR, and its TCRdb copy is limited to in-frame clones, with some not included. The table includes some 140,000 clones, roughly four fifths detected once. What was sequenced was PBMCs. The origin of the receptors is a man aged 25-45 years in good health and CMV-seronegative.

This clone came up a few times. The rearrangement links TRBV7-3 to TRBJ1-3; a weak D match, TRBD1 (6 bases). Germline V gene data show CDR1 as SGHTA and CDR2 as FQGTGA. With 2 bases removed from V and 4 bases from J, the gap between germline ends came to 9 bases. The CDR3 spans 14 residues. CDR3 coding DNA: TGTGCCAGCAGCTTACAGGGGACCGGAAACACCATATATTTT. Translated: CASSLQGTGNTIYF.

The rearrangement uses TRBV28 and TRBJ2-7, with D perhaps TRBD2 (5 bases). With 4 bases removed from V and 9 bases from J, the gap between germline ends came to 16 bases. CDR1 and CDR2 from the germline V gene are MDHEN and SYDVKM. The CDR3 runs to 13 residues. CDR3 DNA: TGTGCCAGCAGTTCAGAGGGCGTGCAGCTGCAGTACTTC. This sequence encodes CASSSEGVQLQYF.

This chain links TRBV7-2 with TRBJ1-5, with 7 bases that match TRBD1. The germline V gene encodes CDR1 SGHTA and CDR2 FQGNSA. The CDR3 covers 13 residues. V gave up 1 base and J gave up 9 bases; unmatched junction bases: 3. CDR3: CASSLEGGRPQHF. CDR3 nucleotides: TGTGCCAGCAGCTTAGAAGGGGGCCGGCCCCAGCATTTT.

This clone was counted a single time. Germline is not matched at one junction end, which may reflect a read error. The chain carries TRBV4-2 and TRBJ1-4; D not resolved. CDR3 length equals 15 residues. CDR1 is LGHNA and CDR2 is YNFKEQ in the germline V gene. The CDR3, as DNA: TGTGTCAGCAGCCAAGATTTCTCAACTAATGAAAAACTGTTTTTT. It encodes CVSSQDFSTNEKLFF.

The V call is TRBV23-1, the J call TRBJ2-2; 7 nucleotides match TRBD1. TRBV23-1 is an open reading frame, and its role is uncertain. With 6 bases clipped from V and 6 bases from J, the junction kept 7 bases outside the gene matches. The CDR3 runs to 14 residues. The DNA for the CDR3 is TGCGCCAGCAGGAAGCGAACAGGGGCCGGGGAGCTGTTTTTT. The encoded protein is CASRKRTGAGELFF.

V and J are TRBV6-6 and TRBJ2-5; TRBD2 agrees at 13 bases. The CDR3 is made up of 15 amino acids. With 4 bases clipped from V and 6 bases from J, the junction kept 5 bases outside the gene matches. The V gene's germline CDR1 is MNHNY and CDR2 SVGAGI (reference sequence). In DNA form, the CDR3 reads TGTGCCAGCAGTTCTACTAGCGGGGGGGCGAAGACCCAGTACTTC. Translating it yields CASSSTSGGAKTQYF.

The rearrangement uses TRBV7-2 and TRBJ2-3; no reliable D call. Germline CDR1 is SGHTA and CDR2 is FQGNSA. The CDR3 extends over 14 amino acids. The V and J ends lost 5 bases and 3 bases respectively, with 12 bases between them. The CDR3 sequence is CASSVEILTDTQYF. CDR3 coding DNA: TGTGCCAGCAGCGTAGAAATACTGACAGATACGCAGTATTTT.

This chain connects TRBV19 to TRBJ1-2; D uncertain. Per germline, CDR1 LNHDA and CDR2 SQIVND (reference sequence). V was pared by 3 bases and J by 2 bases, with 7 bases between. This CDR3 is built from 13 residues. This CDR3 reads CASSMAGNYGYTF. The CDR3 DNA sequence: TGTGCCAGTAGTATGGCGGGGAACTATGGCTACACCTTC.

The CDR3: CASSTRLAGGYEQYF. The DNA of the CDR3 is TGCGCCAGCAGCACCCGACTAGCGGGGGGCTACGAGCAGTACTTC. V is TRBV4-1 and J is TRBJ2-7, with 13 bases identical to TRBD2. V lost 5 bases and J lost 3; bases outside the gene matches: 4. Germline CDR1 reads MGHRA; CDR2 reads YSYEKL. CDR3 length: 15 amino acids.

This chain joins TRBV4-3 and TRBJ2-1, with 11 bases fitting TRBD2. V was clipped by 2 bases and J by 7 bases; unmatched bases: 4. CDR1 is LGHNA and CDR2 is YSLEER in the germline V gene. The CDR3 spans 15 residues. The CDR3 reads CASSQTSGGNNEQFF. The CDR3 DNA is TGCGCCAGCAGCCAAACTAGCGGGGGTAATAATGAGCAGTTCTTC.

The table lists this clone with a count of one. This chain links TRBV7-9 with TRBJ2-2, with D possibly being TRBD2 (5 bases). Germline CDR1 is SEHNR and CDR2 is FQNEAQ (reference sequence). This CDR3 comprises 14 residues. V was cut by 5 bases and J by 6 bases, with 13 bases left in between. The CDR3 region has the DNA TGTGCCAGCAGCCCGACTATGGTGGCCGGGGAGCTGTTTTTT. Translating it yields CASSPTMVAGELFF.

CDR3 coding DNA: TGTGCCAGCAGGGCGGGGGTTCGCGGGGAGACCCAGTACTTC. Encoded protein: CASRAGVRGETQYF. The chain carries TRBV2 and TRBJ2-5; 7 bases are shared with TRBD2. The CDR3 loop spans 14 amino acids. Germline CDR1 and CDR2: SNHLY and FYNNEI. Losses at the gene ends were 6 bases for V and 5 bases for J; bases not matched to a gene: 9.

The genes are TRBV21-1 and TRBJ1-5. TRBV21-1 is given as a pseudogene. The CDR3 runs 21 residues. The CDR3 reads CASSKSGEEFGWQGSNQPQHF. CDR3 nucleotide sequence: TGTGCCAGCAGCAAGTCGGGAGAGGAGTTCGGGTGGCAGGGCTCCAATCAGCCCCAGCATTTT.

V usage is TRBV2 and J usage is TRBJ1-2; 7 nucleotides align to TRBD1. This CDR3 is 14 amino acids long. Germline V gives CDR1 SNHLY, CDR2 FYNNEI. V shed 8 bases and J 14 bases; nucleotides not matched to a gene: 20. DNA for the CDR3: TGTGCCAGCGTCCGCACCGCGGCCGGGGACAGTATTACCTTC. Translating it yields CASVRTAAGDSITF.

The chain uses TRBV5-1 and TRBJ1-1, with D unclear. Germline assignment: CDR1 SGHRS and CDR2 YFSETQ. The CDR3 has 11 residues. V lost 6 bases and J lost 3, with 6 bases in between. The CDR3 DNA is TGCGCCAGCATCGGGGACACTGAAGCTTTCTTT. Translation: CASIGDTEAFF.

The V gene is TRBV9, the J gene TRBJ2-1, with D unclear. V lost 0 bases and J lost 12, with 10 bases in between. CDR1 is SGDLS, CDR2 YYNGEE, per germline. This CDR3 comprises 12 residues. The CDR3 nucleotides read TGTGCCAGCAGCGTAGGTGACGCGGTGCAGTTCTTC. Translated, it gives CASSVGDAVQFF.

This chain links TRBV11-1 with TRBJ2-7; TRBD2 matches at 12 bases. The CDR3 contains 18 residues. The junction had 10 bases not matched to a gene; V was cut back by 2 bases and J by 2 bases. Germline V CDR1 and CDR2: SGHAT, FQDESV (reference sequence). The DNA of the CDR3 is TGTGCCAGCAGCTTAATCTCTAGCGGGAGGGCCTACGCCTACGAGCAGTACTTC. It codes for CASSLISSGRAYAYEQYF.

The V call is TRBV2, the J call TRBJ1-4, with D possibly TRBD1 on 5 matching bases. Germline lookup yields CDR1 SNHLY and CDR2 FYNNEI. V was trimmed by 7 bases and J by 4 bases, leaving 16 bases between them. CDR3 size: 15 residues. The CDR3 protein is CASTPGLFSNEKLFF. CDR3 nucleotides: TGTGCCAGCACCCCGGGACTTTTCAGTAATGAAAAACTGTTTTTT.

This clone occurred once. The V gene is TRBV7-7, the J gene TRBJ1-1; D remains unclear. The germline CDR1 and CDR2 sequences are SSHAT and FNYEAQ (reference sequence). This CDR3 is 10 amino acids long. As DNA, the CDR3 is TGTGCTACCGAGCCCCTAACGGCTTTCTTT. It is translated as CATEPLTAFF. Based on the CDR3 plus reference TRBV7-7 and TRBJ1-1, the full variable domain is GAGVSQSPRYKVTKRGQDVTLRCDPISSHATLYWYQQALGQGPEFLTYFNYEAQPDKSGLPSDRFSAERPEGSISTLTIQRTEQRDSAMYRCATEPLTAFFGQGTRLTVV.

The gene calls are TRBV20-1 and TRBJ2-5; D is perhaps TRBD2 (5 bases). Germline V gene lookup returns CDR1 DFQATT and CDR2 SNEGSKA (reference sequence). The ends were cut back, 5 bases at V and 1 base at J, with 5 bases in the middle. The CDR3 covers 11 residues. CDR3 nucleotides: TGCAGTGCTGAGGGCCAAGAGACCCAGTACTTC. Encoded protein: CSAEGQETQYF.

The V and J genes are TRBV7-3 and TRBJ2-5; TRBD2 matches 9 bases. Germline CDR1 is SGHTA and CDR2 is FQGTGA. The CDR3 is 13 residues long. Germline trimming cut 5 bases from V and 5 bases from J; bases unmatched to any gene: 3. CDR3 amino acids: CASSPGTSETQYF. The CDR3 DNA follows: TGTGCCAGCAGCCCGGGGACTAGCGAGACCCAGTACTTC. The full variable domain, completed using reference TRBV7-3 and TRBJ2-5, is GAGVSQTPSNKVTEKGKYVELRCDPISGHTALYWYRQSLGQGPEFLIYFQGTGAADDSGLPNDRFFAVRPEGSVSTLKIQRTERGDSAVYLCASSPGTSETQYFGPGTRLLVL.

This clone was observed a handful of times. V usage is TRBV4-3 and J usage is TRBJ2-2; 8 nucleotides line up with TRBD2. The V gene end was trimmed by 4 bases and the J gene end by 7 bases; junction bases not matched to a gene: 5. Germline assignment: CDR1 LGHNA and CDR2 YSLEER. CDR3 length: 14 amino acids. The CDR3 DNA reads as TGCGCCAGCAGCCTGACTAGCGACGACGGGGAGCTGTTTTTT. Translation gives CASSLTSDDGELFF.

This chain links TRBV4-3 with TRBJ2-3, with a weak D call TRBD2 (5 bases). Germline V lookup: CDR1 LGHNA, CDR2 YSLEER. Trimming took 0 bases from V and 3 from J, leaving 10 bases between them. The CDR3 is 15 residues long. The CDR3 DNA follows: TGCGCCAGCAGCCAAGACAGAAGGAGGACAGATACGCAGTATTTT. Encoded protein: CASSQDRRRTDTQYF.

As for this clone: The junction departs from germline at one end; a sequencing error may be responsible. The J gene is TRBJ1-4, the V gene TRBV30; no clear D. Germline V gene data show CDR1 as GTSNPN and CDR2 as SVGIG (reference sequence). This CDR3 spans 11 amino acids. The CDR3 protein is CAWSARSKTVF. Written as DNA, the CDR3 is TGTGCCTGGAGTGCCCGATCTAAAACTGTTTTT.

As to this clone: The identical CDR3 is also encoded by other nucleotide sequences in the sample. The rearrangement uses TRBV9 and TRBJ1-6; TRBD1 is a possible D gene (5 bases). V lost 0 bases to trimming and J lost 4 bases, with 5 bases between them. CDR1 and CDR2 from the germline V gene are SGDLS and YYNGEE. The CDR3 loop spans 14 amino acids. The CDR3 here is CASSVEGYNSPLHF. DNA for the CDR3: TGTGCCAGCAGCGTAGAGGGGTATAATTCACCCCTCCACTTT.

V and J are TRBV30 and TRBJ2-5; D not resolved. Germline CDR1 is GTSNPN and CDR2 is SVGIG (reference sequence). This CDR3 spans 13 amino acids. Trimming removed 0 bases from V and 3 bases from J, with 8 bases in between. The DNA for the CDR3 is TGTGCCTGGAGTGTACTAATAGAAGAGACCCAGTACTTC. Protein product: CAWSVLIEETQYF. Looking up the rest from reference TRBV30 and TRBJ2-5 gives the full variable domain: SQTIHQWPATLVQPVGSPLSLECTVEGTSNPNLYWYRQAAGRGLQLLFYSVGIGQISSEVPQNLSASRPQDRQFILSSKKLLLSDSGFYLCAWSVLIEETQYFGPGTRLLVL.

This sequence joins TRBV5-6 and TRBJ2-1; tentatively, D is TRBD2 (6 bases). The CDR3 contains 15 residues. V was shortened by 0 bases and J by 6 bases, with 13 bases between the two germline ends. Germline V lookup: CDR1 SGHDT, CDR2 YYEEEE. For the CDR3, the DNA is TGTGCCAGCAGCTTGGAGCGGGTTCAGGTCAATGAGCAGTTCTTC. Translating it yields CASSLERVQVNEQFF. The full variable domain, its missing parts supplied by reference TRBV5-6 and TRBJ2-1, is DAGVTQSPTHLIKTRGQQVTLRCSPKSGHDTVSWYQQALGQGPQFIFQYYEEEERQRGNFPDRFSGHQFPNYSSELNVNALLLGDSALYLCASSLERVQVNEQFFGPGTRLTVL.

This clone was detected a few times. The CDR3 DNA follows: TGTGCCAGCAGTTACCCAGGGTATCCTGAAGCTTTCTTT. Protein product: CASSYPGYPEAFF. V is TRBV6-5 and J is TRBJ1-1; TRBD1 is a possible D gene (5 bases). Germline CDR1 reads MNHEY; CDR2 reads SVGAGI. The V gene lost 2 bases and the J gene lost 6 bases, with 10 bases spanning the gap. The CDR3 contains 13 residues.

This chain links TRBV7-2 with TRBJ2-1; 7 nucleotides align to TRBD2. V was clipped by 5 bases and J by 3 bases; unmatched bases: 7. Germline V gives CDR1 SGHTA, CDR2 FQGNSA. The CDR3 covers 15 residues. CDR3 nucleotides: TGTGCCAGCAGCAAGGGGAGCGGGAACTACAATGAGCAGTTCTTC. It encodes CASSKGSGNYNEQFF.

The gene calls are TRBV7-9 and TRBJ1-4; D unclear. The germline V gene encodes CDR1 SEHNR and CDR2 FQNEAQ (reference sequence). The CDR3 contains 14 residues. V was trimmed by 6 bases and J by 6 bases, leaving 14 bases between them. CDR3 coding DNA: TGTGCCAGCAGTCCTCGGGAATGGGATGAAAAACTGTTTTTT. Encoded protein: CASSPREWDEKLFF.